The 18 T cell receptor beta chains reported below all come from one sample, sequenced in a study of human T cells and chemical hapten exposure. The sample's time point: patch test 1, 2 weeks after DPC sensitization. Regarding treatment: therapeutic diphenylcyclopropenone sensitization with weekly scalp DPC. From the RACE reads, TCRdb called clonotypes with MiXCR, one entry per CDR3 protein. The repertoire has under 450,000 distinct CDR3 sequences, roughly 4.8% of them found once; the top ten carry 2% to 2.5%. The source was whole blood, collected in connection with sensitization to the hapten diphenylcyclopropenone (DPC). The receptors come from a woman in her forties or fifties with alopecia areata. Some clones in this sample may be carry-over from other donors' samples.

This clonotype has ten or more counts. This chain uses TRBV4-2 with TRBJ2-5; no reliable D call. The CDR3 consists of 15 residues. Germline CDR1 reads LGHNA; CDR2 reads YNFKEQ. The V end lost 0 bases, the J end lost 0 bases, and 8 bases lay between the germline ends. The DNA of the CDR3 is TGTGCCAGCAGCCAAGATCGGGCTAACCAAGAGACCCAGTACTTC. Encoded protein: CASSQDRANQETQYF.

This clonotype showed up just a few times. The V call is TRBV3-1, the J call TRBJ1-1; D remains ambiguous. V lost 2 bases, J lost 2 bases, and 9 bases lay in between. CDR1 and CDR2 from the germline V gene are LGHDT and YNNKEL (reference sequence). CDR3 length: 14 amino acids. CDR3 coding DNA: TGTGCCAGCAGCCAACACACGAAAAACACTGAAGCTTTCTTT. Its translation is CASSQHTKNTEAFF. Variable domain in full (rest from reference TRBV3-1 and TRBJ1-1): DTAVSQTPKYLVTQMGNDKSIKCEQNLGHDTMYWYKQDSKKFLKIMFSYNNKELIINETVPNRFSPKSPDKAHLNLHINSLELGDSAVYFCASSQHTKNTEAFFGQGTRLTVV.

This clonotype came up many times. The rearrangement uses TRBV20-1 and TRBJ1-1; D gene unclear. CDR1 and CDR2 from the germline V gene are DFQATT and SNEGSKA (reference sequence). V lost 3 bases to trimming and J lost 1 base, with 9 bases between them. The CDR3 runs to 13 residues. This chain's CDR3 is CSASAVSNTEAFF. The CDR3, as DNA: TGCAGTGCTAGTGCAGTGTCGAACACTGAAGCTTTCTTT.

This clonotype was picked up a small number of times. The chain joins TRBV3-1 to TRBJ2-3; D possibly corresponds to TRBD2 (5 bases). The V gene lost 3 bases and the J gene lost 1 base, with 14 bases spanning the gap. CDR3 length: 16 amino acids. The germline gives CDR1 LGHDT, CDR2 YNNKEL (reference sequence). The CDR3 is CASSQGTGLGTDTQYF. CDR3 nucleotides: TGTGCCAGCAGCCAGGGCACGGGGTTGGGCACAGATACGCAGTATTTT.

This clonotype was detected many times. The chain recombines TRBV6-2 or TRBV6-3 with TRBJ1-6; D is unclear. The V gene lost 5 bases and the J gene lost 5 bases, with 10 bases spanning the gap. Germline V gene lookup returns CDR1 MNHEY and CDR2 SVGEGT. This CDR3 has 14 residues. The CDR3 loop reads CASSPGPDNSPLHF. CDR3 sequence (DNA): TGTGCCAGCAGTCCAGGACCGGATAATTCACCCCTCCACTTT.

This chain joins TRBV10-3 and TRBJ1-6; 7 bases align to TRBD1. Germline CDR1 ENHRY, CDR2 SYGVKD. This CDR3 is built from 15 residues. The junction had 1 base not matched to a gene; V was cut back by 5 bases and J by 0 bases. The CDR3 is CAISRDSSYNSPLHF. The CDR3 DNA reads as TGTGCCATCAGTCGGGACAGCTCCTATAATTCACCCCTCCACTTT.

The J gene is TRBJ2-2, the V gene TRBV5-1; D unclear. Trimming stripped 7 bases from V and 3 bases from J, with 7 bases between. Germline V gene sequence: CDR1 SGHRS, CDR2 YFSETQ. CDR3 size: 12 residues. The CDR3, as DNA: TGCGCCAGCTTACTCGACACCGGGGAGCTGTTTTTT. Encoded protein: CASLLDTGELFF.

This clonotype was observed a few times. V gene TRBV4-3 combines with J gene TRBJ1-1; maybe TRBD1 (6 bases). V shed 1 base and J shed 9 bases, with 18 bases lying between them. The CDR3 is 15 amino acids. Germline V gene data show CDR1 as LGHNA and CDR2 as YSLEER. As DNA, the CDR3 is TGCGCCAGCAGCCAAGCTAGTTCGACAGGCTCGAAAGCTTTCTTT. Translated: CASSQASSTGSKAFF.

This chain joins TRBV30 and TRBJ2-2; 7 bases are shared with TRBD2. Trimming at V came to 3 bases and at J to 0 bases, leaving 4 bases not matched to a gene. This CDR3 is built from 15 residues. Germline loops: CDR1 GTSNPN, CDR2 SVGIG (reference sequence). Here the CDR3 reads CAWRASGANTGELFF. The CDR3 nucleotides read TGTGCCTGGAGAGCTAGCGGCGCGAACACCGGGGAGCTGTTTTTT.

This rearrangement joins TRBV6-5 to TRBJ2-1; 10 nucleotides line up with TRBD2. After removal of 8 bases from V and 5 bases from J, the junction contained 6 bases not matched to a gene. The CDR3 has 14 residues. CDR1 and CDR2 (germline): MNHEY, SVGAGI. The CDR3 region has the DNA TGTGCCAGCTCCGGACTAGCGGACAACAATGAGCAGTTCTTC. Its translation: CASSGLADNNEQFF.

The chain joins TRBV29-1 to TRBJ1-1, with unresolved D. The V end lost 6 bases, the J end lost 5 bases, and 7 bases lay between the germline ends. Germline V lookup: CDR1 SQVTM, CDR2 ANQGSEA. CDR3 length: 10 amino acids. As DNA, the CDR3 is TGCAGCGTCCCGGGAACTGAAGCTTTCTTT. Protein product: CSVPGTEAFF.

The sample holds many counts of this clonotype. The chain joins TRBV12-3 or TRBV12-4 to TRBJ2-1, with TRBD2 matching over 8 bases. J gave up 1 base and V 3 bases, and 11 bases lay outside the gene matches. The CDR3 spans 18 residues. CDR3 nucleotides: TGTGCCAGCAGTTTCAAGGTCGCCGGGAGGGGTTCCTACAATGAGCAGTTCTTC. It codes for CASSFKVAGRGSYNEQFF.

In its sample, this clonotype was seen many times. The J gene is TRBJ1-2, the V gene TRBV3-1; possibly TRBD1 for D (5 bases). The germline V gene has CDR1 LGHDT and CDR2 YNNKEL (reference sequence). CDR3 length: 14 residues. V was cut by 6 bases and J by 8 bases, with 19 bases left in between. The CDR3 sequence is CASSPRDRTRGYTF. The CDR3 coding sequence is TGTGCCAGCAGTCCCCGGGACCGAACGAGGGGCTACACCTTC. The full variable domain, in which reference TRBV3-1 and TRBJ1-2 provide the parts outside the CDR3, is DTAVSQTPKYLVTQMGNDKSIKCEQNLGHDTMYWYKQDSKKFLKIMFSYNNKELIINETVPNRFSPKSPDKAHLNLHINSLELGDSAVYFCASSPRDRTRGYTFGSGTRLTVV.

This clonotype has more than one count but fewer than ten. The chain combines TRBV7-2 with TRBJ2-5; the match to TRBD2 covers 9 bases. This CDR3 is 15 amino acids long. Germline trimming cut 5 bases from V and 5 bases from J; bases unmatched to any gene: 9. Per germline, CDR1 SGHTA and CDR2 FQGNSA. The CDR3 DNA sequence: TGTGCCAGCAGCACCCGAGCGGGGGGTCTGGAGACCCAGTACTTC. It translates to CASSTRAGGLETQYF.

This clonotype showed up just a few times. The rearrangement joins TRBV4-3 to TRBJ2-7; unclear D gene. V gave up 0 bases and J gave up 5 bases, with 8 bases separating them. Germline V gene lookup returns CDR1 LGHNA and CDR2 YSLEER. The CDR3 runs 13 residues. CDR3 nucleotide sequence: TGCGCCAGCAGCCAAGATTCCCGTAACGAGCAGTACTTC. This encodes CASSQDSRNEQYF.

This sequence joins TRBV9 and TRBJ1-6; a weak D match, TRBD1 (5 bases). Germline V gene lookup returns CDR1 SGDLS and CDR2 YYNGEE. This CDR3 comprises 13 residues. The V gene lost 0 bases and the J gene lost 10 bases, with 8 bases spanning the gap. The CDR3 reads CASSVGGSSPLHF. The CDR3 DNA reads TGTGCCAGCAGCGTAGGGGGGAGCTCACCCCTCCACTTT. The whole variable domain, remainder taken from reference TRBV9 and TRBJ1-6, is DSGVTQTPKHLITATGQRVTLRCSPRSGDLSVYWYQQSLDQGLQFLIQYYNGEERAKGNILERFSAQQFPDLHSELNLSSLELGDSALYFCASSVGGSSPLHFGNGTRLTVT.

This clonotype turned up a few times. The chain joins TRBV14 to TRBJ1-4, with D maybe TRBD1 (6 bases). Germline loops: CDR1 SGHDN, CDR2 FVKESK. CDR3 size: 15 residues. V was trimmed by 5 bases and J by 0 bases, leaving 10 bases between them. As DNA, the CDR3 is TGTGCCAGCAGCGCCCGGACAGCAACTAATGAAAAACTGTTTTTT. This gives the protein CASSARTATNEKLFF.

Many counts were recorded for this clonotype. J is TRBJ2-2 and V is TRBV2, with D unresolved. Germline V gene data show CDR1 as SNHLY and CDR2 as FYNNEI. V was shortened by 6 bases and J by 4 bases, with 12 bases between the two germline ends. This CDR3 has 14 amino acids. Here the CDR3 reads CASSDSTLTGELFF. The CDR3 nucleotides read TGTGCCAGCAGCGACTCAACCCTCACCGGGGAGCTGTTTTTT.